This TCR beta chain was identified in a study of human T cells and chemical hapten exposure. The time point: patch test 1, 2 weeks after DPC sensitization. Treatment indicated: therapeutic diphenylcyclopropenone sensitization with weekly scalp DPC. Study-wide results and caveats: With DPC sensitization, TCRs exceeding 1 in 1000 frequency showed no change. There were significantly more large CDR3 similarity clusters among expanded TCRs than among controls.

Individual cDNA molecules in this library carried unique molecular identifiers. MiXCR, run by TCRdb on the RACE reads, gives a single entry per CDR3 protein. The profile shows about 100,000 distinct CDR3 sequences, around 10% of them singletons. About this clonotype: Its antigen remains unidentified.

J gave up 7 bases and V 3 bases, and 3 bases lay outside the gene matches. This CDR3 region has 16 residues. CDR1 is LNHDA and CDR2 is SQIVND in the germline V gene (reference sequence). The chain links TRBV19 to TRBJ2-1, with TRBD2 matching 16 bases. The sample was whole blood, taken in connection with sensitization to the hapten diphenylcyclopropenone (DPC). This receptor was identified in a woman aged 35 to 49 with alopecia areata. Some clones in this sample may be carry-over from other donors' samples. The CDR3 spells CASSMGLAGGWNEQFF. DNA for the CDR3: TGTGCCAGTAGTATGGGACTAGCGGGGGGGTGGAATGAGCAGTTCTTC. Filled out from reference TRBV19 and TRBJ2-1, the complete variable domain reads DGGITQSPKYLFRKEGQNVTLSCEQNLNHDAMYWYRQDPGQGLRLIYYSQIVNDFQKGDIAEGYSVSREKKESFPLTVTSAQKNPTAFYLCASSMGLAGGWNEQFFGPGTRLTVL.